The 10 T cell receptor beta chains below were found in one sample sequenced in a study of T-cell memory formation after mild COVID-19. TCRdb reprocessed the 5' RACE reads with MiXCR, giving one entry per CDR3 protein. The repertoire holds around 300,000 distinct CDR3 sequences, 7.5% to 9.5% seen once, with 22% in the top ten. Source material: PBMCs or a T cell subset sorted from them (not recorded which). The source is a man aged 18 to 30 who had mild COVID-19 (a few samples of this study predate the infection). Cell type and time point are not known.

This rearrangement joins TRBV14 to TRBJ2-1; D not resolved. The germline gives CDR1 SGHDN, CDR2 FVKESK. Trimming took 0 bases from V and 0 from J, leaving 12 bases between them. The CDR3 is 17 amino acids. CDR3 sequence: CASSQDGAASSYNEQFF. The CDR3 bases are TGTGCCAGCAGCCAAGACGGCGCGGCTAGCTCCTACAATGAGCAGTTCTTC.

The chain uses TRBV7-3 and TRBJ2-6; tentative D call: TRBD1 (5 bases). Trimming removed 2 bases from V and 5 bases from J, with 7 bases in between. This CDR3 region has 14 residues. Germline assignment: CDR1 SGHTA and CDR2 FQGTGA. CDR3 sequence reads: CASSLGARANVLTF. The DNA of the CDR3 is TGTGCCAGCAGCTTAGGGGCGCGGGCCAACGTCCTGACTTTC.

This clonotype was seen only a few times. The rearrangement links TRBV7-9 to TRBJ2-2; D uncertain. The CDR3 is 14 amino acids. Germline CDR1 and CDR2: SEHNR and FQNEAQ (reference sequence). V lost 5 bases and J 1 base, leaving 8 bases between the germline ends. CDR3 residues: CASSTPGNTGELFF. The CDR3 DNA sequence: TGTGCCAGCAGCACCCCAGGGAACACCGGGGAGCTGTTTTTT.

This clonotype was counted ten times or more. The V call is TRBV14, the J call TRBJ2-1; D tentatively fits TRBD1 or TRBD2 (6 bases each). There are 16 residues in the CDR3. Trimming left V 0 bases short and J 4 bases short, with 13 bases between. Germline V CDR1 and CDR2: SGHDN, FVKESK. In DNA form, the CDR3 reads TGTGCCAGCAGCCAAGAATTACAGGGACTTTACAATGAGCAGTTCTTC. The encoded protein is CASSQELQGLYNEQFF.

The CDR3: CASTAARGGDEQFF. The CDR3 nucleotides are TGTGCCAGCACCGCCGCGCGGGGGGGCGATGAGCAGTTCTTC. The rearrangement joins TRBV6-1 to TRBJ2-1, with 9 bases fitting TRBD2. Trimming removed 7 bases from V and 8 bases from J; junction bases left unmatched: 9. The CDR3 has 14 residues. Germline CDR1 reads MNHNS; CDR2 reads SASEGT.

This clonotype was seen many times. The chain uses TRBV4-3 and TRBJ2-2; no clear D. The V end was cut by 0 bases, the J end by 6 bases, with 20 bases between. The CDR3 is made up of 18 amino acids. The V gene's germline CDR1 is LGHNA and CDR2 YSLEER. The CDR3 protein is CASSQEQVQGLSSGELFF. The CDR3 nucleotides read TGCGCCAGCAGCCAAGAACAAGTGCAAGGGCTGAGTTCCGGGGAGCTGTTTTTT.

At least ten counts were recorded for this clonotype. The genes are TRBV20-1 and TRBJ2-7; 7 bases line up with TRBD1. J lost 0 bases, V lost 2 bases, and 4 bases had no gene match. This CDR3 has 14 amino acids. Germline CDR1 reads DFQATT; CDR2 reads SNEGSKA (reference sequence). CDR3 DNA sequence: TGCAGTGCTAGATTGGACAGGAGCTCCTACGAGCAGTACTTC. Protein product: CSARLDRSSYEQYF.

This clonotype was found many times. J is TRBJ2-7 and V is TRBV10-3, with D perhaps TRBD1 (6 bases). Germline assignment: CDR1 ENHRY and CDR2 SYGVKD. Trimming stripped 10 bases from V and 4 bases from J, with 11 bases between. The CDR3 sequence is 11 residues long. DNA of the CDR3: TGTGCCACCCTCACAGGGTACGAGCAGTACTTC. It codes for CATLTGYEQYF.

This rearrangement joins TRBV6-2 or TRBV6-3 to TRBJ1-2, with TRBD1 identical over 8 bases. The length of the CDR3 is 15 residues. CDR1 is MNHEY, CDR2 SVGEGT, per germline. The V segment lost 2 bases and the J segment 6 bases; nucleotides outside the gene matches: 8. The CDR3 spells CASSYLGQGSDGYTF. The CDR3 nucleotides read TGTGCCAGCAGTTACCTCGGACAGGGAAGTGATGGCTACACCTTC.

The chain couples TRBV11-2 to TRBJ1-3; TRBD1 is a possible D gene (6 bases). The CDR3 sequence is 16 residues long. CDR1 and CDR2 from the germline V gene are SGHAT and FQNNGV. V gave up 0 bases and J gave up 4 bases, with 13 bases separating them. CDR3 protein: CASSLEYRGRGNTIYF. DNA for the CDR3: TGTGCCAGCAGCTTAGAGTACCGGGGGCGAGGAAACACCATATATTTT. The full variable domain, in which reference TRBV11-2 and TRBJ1-3 provide the parts outside the CDR3, is EAGVAQSPRYKIIEKRQSVAFWCNPISGHATLYWYQQILGQGPKLLIQFQNNGVVDDSQLPKDRFSAERLKGVDSTLKIQPAKLEDSAVYLCASSLEYRGRGNTIYFGEGSWLTVV.